The rows below give T cell receptor beta chains drawn from one sample of a study of blood T cells in healthy people across ages. TCRdb reprocessed the 5' RACE reads via MiXCR and lists one record per CDR3 protein. The sample shows 600,000 or so distinct CDR3 sequences, around 48% of them seen only once. Material for sequencing was blood. All receptors come from a man aged 80 or over in good health. Each CDR3 is given with its conserved first and last residue. A D gene is named only where the DNA matches it firmly. Clone size, where shown, is once, few, many, or a class for clones that have expanded.

clone size,V gene,D gene,J gene,CDR3 protein,CDR3 DNA
-,TRBV7-2,-,TRBJ2-5,CASSLDSGRAGETQYF,TGTGCCAGCAGCTTAGATAGCGGCCGGGCGGGAGAGACCCAGTACTTC
-,TRBV7-2,TRBD1,TRBJ1-5,CASSLTGALNQPQHF,TGTGCCAGCAGCTTAACAGGGGCGCTCAATCAGCCCCAGCATTTT
-,TRBV7-3,TRBD2,TRBJ2-1,CASSPKLAGVYNEQFF,TGTGCCAGCAGCCCCAAACTAGCGGGGGTCTACAATGAGCAGTTCTTC
once,TRBV5-1,TRBD1,TRBJ1-2,CASILGQPSGYTF,TGCGCCAGCATCTTGGGACAGCCGTCAGGCTACACCTTC
few,TRBV20-1,-,TRBJ2-5,CSADRDTQETQYF,TGCAGTGCGGACCGGGACACGCAAGAGACCCAGTACTTC
-,TRBV7-2,-,TRBJ2-1,CASSSALGSLGARQFF,TGTGCCAGCAGCTCAGCTTTGGGATCACTAGGGGCAAGGCAGTTCTTC
few,TRBV28,-,TRBJ2-4,CASKGENKNIQYF,TGTGCCAGCAAGGGGGAAAATAAAAACATTCAGTACTTC
-,TRBV7-2,-,TRBJ2-3,CASSNRRGGPDTQYF,TGTGCCAGCAGCAACCGAAGGGGGGGGCCAGATACGCAGTATTTT
-,TRBV4-2,-,TRBJ1-6,CASNQDFSPLHF,TGTGCCAGCAACCAAGATTTTTCACCCCTCCACTTT
-,TRBV6-1,TRBD2,TRBJ2-5,CASSDSRREGRSYF,TGTGCCAGCAGTGATAGTCGGCGGGAGGGCCGCTCGTACTTC
-,TRBV9,TRBD1,TRBJ2-3,CASSFRTGESTDTQYF,TGTGCCAGCAGCTTCCGGACAGGGGAAAGCACAGATACGCAGTATTTT
-,TRBV9,TRBD1,TRBJ2-3,CASSVAGTGATRDTQYF,TGTGCCAGCAGCGTAGCAGGGACAGGGGCTACTCGGGATACGCAGTATTTT
-,TRBV25-1,TRBD1,TRBJ1-5,CASSGQGVYQPQHF,TGTGCCAGCAGTGGTCAGGGGGTGTATCAGCCCCAGCATTTT
-,TRBV28,-,TRBJ2-7,CASTELGSEQYF,TGTGCCAGCACCGAACTGGGGTCCGAGCAGTACTTC
-,TRBV5-1,-,TRBJ2-5,CASRYNVARQETQYF,TGCGCCAGCAGGTATAATGTAGCGCGCCAAGAGACCCAGTACTTC
-,TRBV28,-,TRBJ2-7,CASSSPPEGYEQYF,TGTGCCAGCAGTTCCCCGCCCGAGGGCTACGAGCAGTACTTC
many,TRBV6-1,-,TRBJ2-7,CASSDNYREQYF,TGTGCCAGCAGTGACAACTACAGGGAGCAGTACTTC
-,TRBV20-1,-,TRBJ2-4,CSAQQGTAKNIQYF,TGCAGTGCGCAACAGGGGACTGCCAAAAACATTCAGTACTTC
-,TRBV20-1,-,TRBJ2-1,CSASPAGNYNEQFF,TGCAGTGCTAGTCCGGCGGGCAACTACAATGAGCAGTTCTTC
few,TRBV5-1,TRBD2,TRBJ2-3,CASSVGGTSVSDTQYF,TGCGCCAGCAGCGTGGGGGGGACTAGCGTCTCTGATACGCAGTATTTT
-,TRBV3-1,-,TRBJ1-5,CASSHSEGGTQHF,TGTGCCAGCAGCCATTCGGAGGGGGGGACCCAGCATTTT
-,TRBV6-2/TRBV6-3,TRBD2,TRBJ2-7,CASSPSGYSYEQYF,TGTGCCAGCAGTCCTAGCGGGTACTCCTACGAGCAGTACTTC
-,TRBV7-2,-,TRBJ2-1,CASIVYNEQFF,TGTGCCAGCATCGTCTACAATGAGCAGTTCTTC
few,TRBV4-3,-,TRBJ2-1,CASSARSSEDVQFF,TGCGCCAGCAGCGCAAGATCGTCGGAGGACGTGCAGTTCTTC
few,TRBV5-8,TRBD2,TRBJ2-1,CASSLFRLAGGEQFF,TGTGCCAGCAGCTTGTTCCGGCTAGCGGGAGGTGAGCAGTTCTTC
-,TRBV29-1,TRBD1,TRBJ2-7,CSARRTGGEDEQYF,TGCAGCGCCCGCCGGACAGGGGGCGAGGACGAGCAGTACTTC
-,TRBV6-5,-,TRBJ2-7,CASSYSTTRGAHEYEQYF,TGTGCCAGCAGTTACTCCACTACACGGGGAGCTCATGAATACGAGCAGTACTTC
-,TRBV5-1,-,TRBJ2-7,CASSLEPGNSYEQYF,TGCGCCAGCAGCTTGGAACCGGGAAACTCCTACGAGCAGTACTTC
-,TRBV29-1,-,TRBJ2-7,CSGPAPYYNEQYF,TGCAGCGGTCCAGCACCTTACTACAATGAGCAGTACTTC
-,TRBV7-9,-,TRBJ2-6,CASSLSSSGANVLTF,TGTGCCAGCAGCCTCTCCAGCTCTGGGGCCAACGTCCTGACTTTC
-,TRBV5-1,TRBD2,TRBJ2-2,CASSVTSGGHTGELFF,TGCGCCAGCAGCGTGACTAGCGGGGGACATACCGGGGAGCTGTTTTTT
-,TRBV7-9,TRBD1,TRBJ1-2,CASSPTGGDYGYTF,TGTGCCAGCAGCCCGACAGGGGGCGACTATGGCTACACCTTC
-,TRBV18,-,TRBJ2-5,CASSPGDAQETQYF,TGTGCCAGCTCACCCGGGGATGCCCAAGAGACCCAGTACTTC
few,TRBV20-1,-,TRBJ2-7,CSARNLTALKVHEQYF,TGCAGTGCTAGAAATCTTACAGCCTTAAAGGTCCACGAGCAGTACTTC
once,TRBV27,-,TRBJ1-2,CASSLKREAVYGCTF,TGTGCCAGCAGTTTGAAACGGGAGGCAGTCTATGGCTGCACCTTC
few,TRBV29-1,TRBD1,TRBJ2-2,CSVVGQTGGELFF,TGCAGCGTGGTGGGACAGACGGGCGGGGAGCTGTTTTTT
-,TRBV7-2,-,TRBJ2-3,CASSLVWGAADTQYF,TGTGCCAGCAGCTTAGTATGGGGGGCCGCAGATACGCAGTATTTT
-,TRBV7-2,-,TRBJ1-5,CASSLLGGGSNQPQHF,TGTGCCAGCAGCTTATTGGGGGGAGGGAGCAATCAGCCCCAGCATTTT
-,TRBV2,TRBD2,TRBJ2-7,CASSADGGGNEQYF,TGTGCCAGCAGCGCGGACGGGGGGGGTAACGAGCAGTACTTC
few,TRBV4-1,TRBD1,TRBJ2-3,CASRQGQGGTDTQYF,TGCGCCAGCAGGCAGGGACAGGGGGGCACAGATACGCAGTATTTT
-,TRBV20-1,TRBD1,TRBJ2-7,CSALSGTGAEAVEQYF,TGCAGTGCTTTATCCGGGACAGGCGCTGAGGCCGTCGAGCAGTACTTC
few,TRBV6-5,-,TRBJ2-1,CASSYSPQVRIYFAHEQFF,TGTGCCAGCAGTTACTCCCCCCAGGTCAGGATTTATTTTGCCCATGAGCAGTTCTTC
-,TRBV7-3,-,TRBJ2-3,CASSGWGAGTDTQYF,TGTGCCAGCAGCGGCTGGGGAGCGGGCACAGATACGCAGTATTTT
many,TRBV6-5,TRBD1,TRBJ1-2,CASSSRGHGYTF,TGTGCCAGCAGCTCGAGGGGGCATGGCTACACCTTC
few,TRBV27,TRBD2,TRBJ2-1,CASSDSGSFNNEQFF,TGTGCCAGCAGTGACAGCGGGAGTTTCAACAATGAGCAGTTCTTC
few,TRBV20-1,-,TRBJ1-1,CSAYWEGRNTEAFF,TGCAGCGCATACTGGGAGGGGAGGAACACTGAAGCTTTCTTT
few,TRBV2,-,TRBJ2-7,CASSADRTYEQYF,TGTGCCAGCAGTGCCGATCGTACCTACGAGCAGTACTTC
-,TRBV12-3/TRBV12-4,-,TRBJ2-5,CASSLARGTETQYF,TGTGCCAGCAGTTTAGCGCGCGGAACCGAGACCCAGTACTTC
-,TRBV5-1,-,TRBJ1-2,CASGNQGPNGYTF,TGCGCCAGCGGGAACCAGGGCCCCAATGGCTACACCTTC
-,TRBV6-9,-,TRBJ1-2,CASSPTPGPTDNYGYTF,TGTGCCAGCAGTCCCACCCCCGGGCCAACCGACAACTATGGCTACACCTTC
-,TRBV7-2,-,TRBJ2-1,CASSPLAFNEQFF,TGTGCCAGCAGCCCCCTAGCGTTCAATGAGCAGTTCTTC
-,TRBV6-5,-,TRBJ1-1,CASFRVGEAFF,TGTGCCAGCTTCCGGGTCGGTGAAGCTTTCTTT